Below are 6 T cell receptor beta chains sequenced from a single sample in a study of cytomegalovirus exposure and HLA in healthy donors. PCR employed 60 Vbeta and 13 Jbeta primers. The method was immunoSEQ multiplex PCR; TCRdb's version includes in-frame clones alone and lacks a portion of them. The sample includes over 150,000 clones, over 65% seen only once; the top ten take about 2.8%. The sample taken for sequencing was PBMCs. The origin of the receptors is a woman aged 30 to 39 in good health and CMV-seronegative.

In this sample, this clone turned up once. The CDR3 region is CASSAGTDRGRYNEQFF. In DNA form, the CDR3 reads TGTGCCAGCAGCGCAGGTACGGACAGGGGGCGTTACAATGAGCAGTTCTTC. The rearrangement uses TRBV5-4 and TRBJ2-1, with 11 bases aligning to TRBD1. Germline CDR1 and CDR2: SGHNT and YYREEE (reference sequence). The CDR3 runs 17 residues. V shed 4 bases, J shed 4 bases, and the junction held 10 bases outside the gene matches. The whole variable domain, filled in from reference TRBV5-4 and TRBJ2-1, reads ETGVTQSPTHLIKTRGQQVTLRCSSQSGHNTVSWYQQALGQGPQFIFQYYREEENGRGNFPPRFSGLQFPNYSSELNVNALELDDSALYLCASSAGTDRGRYNEQFFGPGTRLTVL.

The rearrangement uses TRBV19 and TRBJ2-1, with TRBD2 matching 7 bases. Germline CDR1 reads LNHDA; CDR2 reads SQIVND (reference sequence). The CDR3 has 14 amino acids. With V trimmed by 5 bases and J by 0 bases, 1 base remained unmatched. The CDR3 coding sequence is TGTGCCAGTAGTGGGGGGGACTCCTACAATGAGCAGTTCTTC. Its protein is CASSGGDSYNEQFF.

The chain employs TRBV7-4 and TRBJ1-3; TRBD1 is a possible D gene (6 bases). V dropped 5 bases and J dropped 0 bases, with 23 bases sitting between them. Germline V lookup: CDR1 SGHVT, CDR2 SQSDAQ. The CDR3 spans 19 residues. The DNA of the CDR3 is TGTGCCAGCAGCCCTCAAGGCAAACAGGGCCCTGTCTCTGGAAACACCATATATTTT. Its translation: CASSPQGKQGPVSGNTIYF.

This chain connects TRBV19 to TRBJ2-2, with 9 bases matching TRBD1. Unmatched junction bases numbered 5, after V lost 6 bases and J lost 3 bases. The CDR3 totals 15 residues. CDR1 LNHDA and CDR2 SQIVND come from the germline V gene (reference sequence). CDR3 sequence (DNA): TGTGCCAGTAGGGACTGGACAGGGGACACCGGGGAGCTGTTTTTT. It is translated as CASRDWTGDTGELFF.

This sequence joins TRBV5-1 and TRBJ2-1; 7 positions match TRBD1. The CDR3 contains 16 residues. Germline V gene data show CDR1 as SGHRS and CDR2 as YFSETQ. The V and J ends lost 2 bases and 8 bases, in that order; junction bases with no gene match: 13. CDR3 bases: TGCGCCAGCAGCTTAAGGACAGGAGGACTGGGGGATGAGCAGTTCTTC. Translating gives CASSLRTGGLGDEQFF.

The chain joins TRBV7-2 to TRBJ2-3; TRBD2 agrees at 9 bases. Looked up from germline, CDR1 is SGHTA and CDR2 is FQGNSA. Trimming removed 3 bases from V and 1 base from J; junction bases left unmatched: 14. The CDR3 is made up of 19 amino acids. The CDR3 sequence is CASSLSPSGDVPGTDTQYF. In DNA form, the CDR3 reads TGTGCCAGCAGCTTGAGTCCTAGCGGGGACGTTCCTGGCACAGATACGCAGTATTTT.